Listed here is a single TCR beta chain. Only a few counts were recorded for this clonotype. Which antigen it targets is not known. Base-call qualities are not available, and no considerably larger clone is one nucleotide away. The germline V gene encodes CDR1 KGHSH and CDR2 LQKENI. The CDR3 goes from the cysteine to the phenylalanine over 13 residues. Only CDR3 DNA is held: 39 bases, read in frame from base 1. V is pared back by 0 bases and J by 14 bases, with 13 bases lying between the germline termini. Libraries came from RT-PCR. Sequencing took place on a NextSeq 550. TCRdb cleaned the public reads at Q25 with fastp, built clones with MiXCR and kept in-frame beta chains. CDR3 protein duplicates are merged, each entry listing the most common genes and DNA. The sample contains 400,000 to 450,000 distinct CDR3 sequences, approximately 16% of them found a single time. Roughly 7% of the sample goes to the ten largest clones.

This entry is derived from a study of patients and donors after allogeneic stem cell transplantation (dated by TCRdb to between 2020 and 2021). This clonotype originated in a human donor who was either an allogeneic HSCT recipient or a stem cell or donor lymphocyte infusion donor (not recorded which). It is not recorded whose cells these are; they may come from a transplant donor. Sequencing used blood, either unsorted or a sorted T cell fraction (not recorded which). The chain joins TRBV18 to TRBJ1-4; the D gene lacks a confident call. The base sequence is TGTGCCAGCTCACCACCAAGCGGCCTTAGGCTGTTTTTT. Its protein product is CASSPPSGLRLFF.